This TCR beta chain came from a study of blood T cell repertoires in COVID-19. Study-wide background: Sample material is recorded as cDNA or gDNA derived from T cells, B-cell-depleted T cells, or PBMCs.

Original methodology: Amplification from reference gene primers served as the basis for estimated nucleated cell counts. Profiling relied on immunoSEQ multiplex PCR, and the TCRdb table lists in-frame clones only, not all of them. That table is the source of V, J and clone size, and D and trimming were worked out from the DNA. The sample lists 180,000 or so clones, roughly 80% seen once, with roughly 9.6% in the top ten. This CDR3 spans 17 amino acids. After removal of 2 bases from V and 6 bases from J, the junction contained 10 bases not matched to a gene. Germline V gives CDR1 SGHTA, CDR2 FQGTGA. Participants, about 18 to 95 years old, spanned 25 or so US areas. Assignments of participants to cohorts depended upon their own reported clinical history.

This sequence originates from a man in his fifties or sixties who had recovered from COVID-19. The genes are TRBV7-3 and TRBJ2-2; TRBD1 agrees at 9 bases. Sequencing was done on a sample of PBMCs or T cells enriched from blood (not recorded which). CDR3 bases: TGTGCCAGCAGCTTAGACGGGGAACAGGGGGCGGCCGGGGAGCTGTTTTTT. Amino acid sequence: CASSLDGEQGAAGELFF.